These 19 T cell receptor beta chains were sequenced from one sample in a study of blood T cell repertoires in COVID-19 (dated by TCRdb to the early 2020s). Preparation of the library involved the immunoSEQ multiplex PCR assay. This is the immuneACCESS table as TCRdb keeps it, with only in-frame sequences that have V and J called. A part of the clones is gone; compared with another copy, unresolved V genes explain less than half, and the rest is unexplained. This sample gives tens of thousands of clones in total; about 83% of them show up just once. Of the sample, about 29% is held by the ten largest clones. Sequencing was done on a sample of peripheral blood. Every receptor here comes from an elderly woman with acute or convalescent COVID-19.

V gene TRBV2 combines with J gene TRBJ2-5, with TRBD1 matching over 9 bases. Per the germline V gene, CDR1 is SNHLY and CDR2 is FYNNEI. The CDR3 sequence is 15 residues long. The J segment lost 2 bases and the V segment lost 6 bases, leaving 7 bases of the junction unmatched. CDR3 DNA sequence: TGTGCCAGCAGCCAAGACAGGGGGTATCAAGAGACCCAGTACTTC. It translates to CASSQDRGYQETQYF.

The chain joins TRBV28 to TRBJ2-1; TRBD1 aligns across 10 bases. J lost 12 bases, V lost 3 bases, and 14 bases had no gene match. The CDR3 has 16 amino acids. Germline V CDR1 and CDR2: MDHEN, SYDVKM. In DNA, the CDR3 is TGTGCCAGCAGTTTGTCCCCGGGACAGGGGCCGGGAGGGCAGTTCTTC. Protein product: CASSLSPGQGPGGQFF.

This clone was counted once. The chain has TRBV25-1 and TRBJ2-2, with no clear D. Germline V gene sequence: CDR1 MGHDK, CDR2 SYGVNS. This CDR3 contains 14 residues. The V end was cut by 4 bases, the J end by 5 bases, with 11 bases between. The CDR3 nucleotides are TGTGCCAGCAGTGTTGCCGGTTGGACCGGGGAGCTGTTTTTT. This encodes CASSVAGWTGELFF.

The chain has TRBV3-1 (or the pseudogene TRBV3-2) and TRBJ2-7; 8 bases match TRBD2. The trim removed 2 bases at V and 9 bases at J, leaving 9 bases unmatched. From germline, CDR1 is LGHDT and CDR2 YNNKEL (reference sequence). CDR3 length equals 14 residues. The CDR3 DNA follows: TGTGCCAGCAGCCAATTAGATACTAGCGGCGGGCAGTACTTC. It yields the protein CASSQLDTSGGQYF.

The chain carries TRBV7-8 and TRBJ2-7, with 8 bases that match TRBD2. V was clipped by 5 bases and J by 11 bases; unmatched bases: 14. The CDR3 runs to 14 residues. Germline CDR1 and CDR2: SGHVS and FQNEAQ. The CDR3 sequence is CASSRDNGREGKYF. In DNA, the CDR3 is TGTGCCAGCAGCCGAGATAACGGCCGGGAGGGCAAGTACTTC. The whole variable domain, remainder taken from reference TRBV7-8 and TRBJ2-7, is GAGVSQSPRYKVAKRGQDVALRCDPISGHVSLFWYQQALGQGPEFLTYFQNEAQLDKSGLPSDRFFAERPEGSVSTLKIQRTQQEDSAVYLCASSRDNGREGKYFGPGTRLTVT.

This clone has only a few counts. The V call is TRBV19, the J call TRBJ2-2; 10 bases are shared with TRBD1. V lost 8 bases to trimming and J lost 7 bases; unmatched junction nucleotides: 10. CDR3 size: 15 residues. Germline-derived CDR1 and CDR2 are LNHDA and SQIVND (reference sequence). The CDR3 loop reads CASQGQGILGGELFF. The CDR3 DNA follows: TGTGCCAGTCAGGGACAGGGGATTCTGGGCGGGGAGCTGTTTTTT.

The table lists this clone with a few counts. This chain joins TRBV7-8 and TRBJ2-2; 8 nucleotides align to TRBD2. The CDR3 covers 14 residues. V trimming: 5 bases; J trimming: 7 bases; junction bases outside the gene matches: 6. Looked up from germline, CDR1 is SGHVS and CDR2 is FQNEAQ. CDR3 nucleotide sequence: TGTGCCAGCAGCCCCGGGACTAGATACGGGGAGCTGTTTTTT. Its translation: CASSPGTRYGELFF.

For the CDR3, the DNA is TGTGCCTGGAGTGTAGGGCTAGCGGGGACAGATACGCAGTATTTT. It specifies CAWSVGLAGTDTQYF. The chain links TRBV30 to TRBJ2-3; 9 positions agree with TRBD2. This CDR3 region has 15 residues. Germline V gives CDR1 GTSNPN, CDR2 SVGIG (reference sequence). V gave up 0 bases and J gave up 3 bases; unmatched junction bases: 4.

This sequence joins TRBV29-1 and TRBJ2-4; 8 nucleotides agree with TRBD1. The CDR3 extends over 13 amino acids. With 7 bases clipped from V and 4 bases from J, the junction kept 6 bases outside the gene matches. CDR1 is SQVTM and CDR2 is ANQGSEA in the germline V gene. The CDR3 DNA follows: TGCAGCGGCCTTGACAGGGGTAAAAACATTCAGTACTTC. It translates to CSGLDRGKNIQYF.

This chain joins TRBV18 and TRBJ1-5, with a weak D call TRBD1 (6 bases). CDR1 and CDR2 from the germline V gene are KGHSH and LQKENI. V was cut by 3 bases and J by 7 bases, with 19 bases left in between. There are 16 residues in the CDR3. The CDR3 region has the DNA TGTGCCAGCTCACCTCGGGACACCCGCTCGGGGCAGCCCCAGCATTTT. Amino acids: CASSPRDTRSGQPQHF.

The chain combines TRBV9 with TRBJ2-5; tentative D call: TRBD2 (7 bases). The germline V gene has CDR1 SGDLS and CDR2 YYNGEE. The CDR3 runs to 17 residues. V dropped 0 bases and J dropped 1 base, with 16 bases sitting between them. In DNA, the CDR3 is TGTGCCAGCAGCGTAGGGCAGGGAGGGGGGCTCCAAGAGACCCAGTACTTC. Amino acids: CASSVGQGGGLQETQYF.

The V and J genes are TRBV5-1 and TRBJ1-2; TRBD1 matches at 9 bases. J lost 8 bases, V lost 1 base, and 9 bases had no gene match. The CDR3 is 15 amino acids. CDR1 and CDR2 (germline): SGHRS, YFSETQ. The CDR3 sequence: CASSLSTGGTEGYTF. DNA of the CDR3: TGCGCCAGCAGCTTGTCTACAGGGGGCACTGAGGGCTACACCTTC.

The V and J genes are TRBV6-5 and TRBJ2-7; the D gene is possibly TRBD1 (6 bases). Germline CDR1 is MNHEY and CDR2 is SVGAGI. This CDR3 contains 13 residues. V lost 6 bases and J 3 bases, leaving 12 bases between the germline ends. The CDR3 coding sequence is TGTGCCAGCAGGCGACAGGCTATCTACGAGCAGTACTTC. As protein: CASRRQAIYEQYF.

In DNA form, the CDR3 reads TGTGCCAGCAGCTCCTCCACAGATACGCAGTATTTT. Translated, it gives CASSSSTDTQYF. The rearrangement links TRBV7-2 to TRBJ2-3; D gene uncertain. The V end was cut by 4 bases, the J end by 2 bases, with 4 bases between. The CDR3 consists of 12 residues. Germline values: CDR1 SGHTA, CDR2 FQGNSA.

J is TRBJ1-3 and V is TRBV7-9; 7 bases match TRBD1. This CDR3 is built from 16 residues. Looked up from germline, CDR1 is SEHNR and CDR2 is FQNEAQ (reference sequence). J lost 2 bases, V lost 3 bases, and 7 bases had no gene match. CDR3 protein: CASSFLSGTAGNTIYF. In DNA form, the CDR3 reads TGTGCCAGCAGCTTTCTTTCCGGGACAGCTGGAAACACCATATATTTT.

This clone was observed a few times. The chain couples TRBV6-4 to TRBJ2-3; D is uncertain. V was shortened by 4 bases and J by 0 bases, with 11 bases between the two germline ends. In germline, CDR1 is MRHNA, CDR2 SNTAGT. This CDR3 region has 15 residues. DNA for the CDR3: TGTGCCAGCAGTGGAAAATCAGTTAGCACAGATACGCAGTATTTT. The encoded protein is CASSGKSVSTDTQYF.

The chain is built from TRBV6-2 or TRBV6-3 and TRBJ1-2, with 8 bases fitting TRBD1. Germline V gives CDR1 MNHEY, CDR2 SVGEGT. V shed 5 bases, J shed 8 bases, and the junction held 10 bases outside the gene matches. This CDR3 is built from 14 residues. CDR3 sequence reads: CASSNSGTGRGYTF. The CDR3 nucleotides are TGTGCCAGCAGTAATTCCGGGACAGGAAGAGGCTACACCTTC.

This clone is a singleton in its sample. The V call is TRBV3-1 (or the pseudogene TRBV3-2), the J call TRBJ2-3; 9 positions match TRBD2. This CDR3 region has 17 residues. Germline CDR1 and CDR2: LGHDT and YNNKEL (reference sequence). The V and J ends lost 1 base and 0 bases, in that order; junction bases with no gene match: 5. CDR3 coding DNA: TGTGCCAGCAGCCAAGTAATTAGCGGGAGTAGCACAGATACGCAGTATTTT. It yields the protein CASSQVISGSSTDTQYF.

The chain has TRBV6-4 and TRBJ2-1; TRBD2 matches at 12 bases. This CDR3 has 16 residues. Germline-derived CDR1 and CDR2 are MRHNA and SNTAGT. V lost 4 bases, J lost 4 bases, and 5 bases stayed unmatched. This CDR3 is CASSAELAGGYNEQFF. CDR3 bases: TGTGCCAGCAGTGCCGAACTAGCGGGAGGATACAATGAGCAGTTCTTC.